This T cell receptor beta chain emerged from a study of early T cells in non-severe SARS-CoV-2 infection. Study background: Bulk RNA isolated from unsorted whole blood underwent sequencing; chains were not paired. Study outcomes and limitations: Clonotype matching in VDJdb favored anti-spike CD8 responses and did not capture private and CD4 specificities.

Individual cDNA molecules received unique molecular identifiers. TCRdb recomputed calls from the 5' RACE reads with MiXCR, one row per CDR3 protein. The sample holds more than 55,000 distinct CDR3 sequences, around 13% seen once. This clonotype was detected a few times. Its target is unknown. The CDR3 covers 13 residues. Trimming removed 6 bases from V and 6 bases from J, with 14 bases in between. Looked up from germline, CDR1 is MNHEY and CDR2 is SVGEGT. The V and J genes are TRBV6-2 or TRBV6-3 and TRBJ1-1; perhaps TRBD1 as D (6 bases). The origin of this receptor is an adult who was a healthcare worker with PCR-confirmed SARS-CoV-2 infection or an uninfected control (not recorded which). The specimen sequenced was whole blood. The DNA of the CDR3 is TGTGCCAGCAGAAACGGGGGGGGCTCTGAAGCTTTCTTT. It translates to CASRNGGGSEAFF.